This T cell receptor (beta chain) stems from a study of cytomegalovirus exposure and HLA in healthy donors. Study as a whole: Early on, a data release was issued that held about 85 million unique TCRs from HLA-typed donors.

The primer mix had 60 Vbeta and 13 Jbeta primers. This table comes from immunoSEQ multiplex PCR, and its TCRdb copy is limited to in-frame clones, with some not included. This sample's table reports about 200,000 clones. Note on this clone: Its target is unknown.

The CDR3 has 16 residues. Germline-derived CDR1 and CDR2 are MDHEN and SYDVKM. The J segment lost 3 bases and the V segment lost 4 bases, leaving 7 bases of the junction unmatched. The study's findings and limits: Confirmation was obtained in vitro that a few CMV-associated chains are specific for CMV antigens. With DRB1 most and HLA-C fewest, TCR association rates differed between HLA loci in a later analysis.

This clonotype was sampled from a young woman in good health and CMV-seropositive. The sequencing input was PBMCs. The rearrangement joins TRBV28 to TRBJ2-7, with TRBD1 matching over 12 bases. Written as DNA, the CDR3 is TGTGCCAGCAGTTCCTACGGGACAGGGGGCTACTACGAGCAGTACTTC. This translates into CASSSYGTGGYYEQYF.